This T cell receptor (beta chain) comes out of a study of CD8 T cells in Susac syndrome. A quantity of about 0.5 to 1 ug RNA underwent reverse transcription using random hexamers. With immunoSEQ multiplex PCR, TCR beta CDR3 was amplified across 54 Vbeta and 13 Jbeta. TCRdb passed the immunoSEQ multiplex PCR reads through MiXCR, listing each CDR3 protein once. The repertoire holds 71,000 or so distinct CDR3 sequences, with approximately 93% as singletons. In germline, CDR1 is MNHEY, CDR2 SMNVEV (reference sequence). The germline V and J ends were trimmed by 6 bases and 0 bases, with 11 bases remaining between them. CDR3 length equals 15 residues. CD8+ and CD4+ T cells taken from blood had their TCR beta sequenced.

This receptor was taken from a human donor with Susac syndrome. This chain uses TRBV27 with TRBJ2-2, with a weak D call TRBD1 (6 bases). The source material was CD4+ T cells from PBMCs. CDR3 in amino acids: CASRPGAPNTGELFF. The CDR3 DNA follows: TGTGCCAGCAGACCAGGGGCGCCGAACACCGGGGAGCTGTTTTTT.